The clone carrying this TCR beta chain was observed a handful of times. The record originates from a study of identifying expanded T cells in peripheral blood. The CDR3 sequence is 15 residues long. Germline CDR1 and CDR2: SNHLY and FYNNEI. J gave up 0 bases and V 8 bases, and 4 bases lay outside the gene matches. Clones were sequenced by immunoSEQ multiplex PCR, and TCRdb holds only the in-frame ones, with some missing. The table lists 55,000 to 80,000 clones, over 75% of them singletons, with approximately 19% in the top ten. This receptor was taken from a person aged 18 to 75 in good health. V is TRBV2 and J is TRBJ1-3; 10 bases line up with TRBD1. The source material was blood. The CDR3 is CASGDRGYSGNTIYF. In DNA, the CDR3 is TGTGCCAGCGGGGACAGGGGCTACTCTGGAAACACCATATATTTT.